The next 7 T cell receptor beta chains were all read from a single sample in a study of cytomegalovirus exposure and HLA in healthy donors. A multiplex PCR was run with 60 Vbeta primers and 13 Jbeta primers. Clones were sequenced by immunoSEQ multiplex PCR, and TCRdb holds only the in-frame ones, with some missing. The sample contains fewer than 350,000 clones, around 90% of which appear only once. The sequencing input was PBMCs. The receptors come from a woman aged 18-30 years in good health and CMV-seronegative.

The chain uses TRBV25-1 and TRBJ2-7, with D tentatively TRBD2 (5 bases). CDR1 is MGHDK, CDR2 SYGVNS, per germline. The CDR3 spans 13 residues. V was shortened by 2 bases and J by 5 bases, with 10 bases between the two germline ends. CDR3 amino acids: CASSEPARDEQYF. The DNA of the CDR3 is TGTGCCAGCAGTGAACCGGCGAGGGACGAGCAGTACTTC.

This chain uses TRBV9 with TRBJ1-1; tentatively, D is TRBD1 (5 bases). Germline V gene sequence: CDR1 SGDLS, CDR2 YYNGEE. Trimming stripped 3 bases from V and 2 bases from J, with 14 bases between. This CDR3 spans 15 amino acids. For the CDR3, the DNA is TGTGCCAGCAGCGCCCTTGGGGCGGGAAACACTGAAGCTTTCTTT. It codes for CASSALGAGNTEAFF.

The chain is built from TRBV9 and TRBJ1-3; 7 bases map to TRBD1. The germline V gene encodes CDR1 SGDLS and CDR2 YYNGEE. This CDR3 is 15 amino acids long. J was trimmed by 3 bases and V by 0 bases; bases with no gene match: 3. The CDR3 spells CASSVGQGDGNTIYF. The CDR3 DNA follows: TGTGCCAGCAGCGTAGGGCAGGGGGATGGAAACACCATATATTTT.

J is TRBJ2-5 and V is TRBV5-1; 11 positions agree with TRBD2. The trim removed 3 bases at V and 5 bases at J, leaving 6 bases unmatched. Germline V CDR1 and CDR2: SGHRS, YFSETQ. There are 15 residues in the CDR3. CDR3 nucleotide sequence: TGCGCCAGCAGCTCGATTAGCGGGGGGGCCGAGACCCAGTACTTC. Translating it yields CASSSISGGAETQYF.

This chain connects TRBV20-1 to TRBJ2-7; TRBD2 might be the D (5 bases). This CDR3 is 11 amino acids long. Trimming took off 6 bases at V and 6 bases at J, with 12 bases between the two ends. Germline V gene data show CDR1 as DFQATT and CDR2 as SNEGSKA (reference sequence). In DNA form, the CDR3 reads TGCAGTGCCCTATGGGAGAGCGAGCAGTACTTC. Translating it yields CSALWESEQYF.

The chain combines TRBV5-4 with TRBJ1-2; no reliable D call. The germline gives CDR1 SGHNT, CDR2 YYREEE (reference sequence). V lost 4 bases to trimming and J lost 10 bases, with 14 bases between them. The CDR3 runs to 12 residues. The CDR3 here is CASSPDMFTYTF. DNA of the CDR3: TGTGCCAGCAGCCCTGACATGTTTACCTACACCTTC.

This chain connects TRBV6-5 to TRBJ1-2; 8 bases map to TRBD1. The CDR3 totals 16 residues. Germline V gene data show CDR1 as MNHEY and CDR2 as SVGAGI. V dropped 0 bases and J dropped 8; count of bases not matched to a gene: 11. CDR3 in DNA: TGTGCCAGCAGTTACTCATATTCGGACAGGGCGTCAGGCTACACCTTC. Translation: CASSYSYSDRASGYTF.